This T cell receptor (beta chain) stems from a study of CXCR3-negative and CXCR3-positive naive CD8 T cells. For the study at large: Summed over all libraries, TRB reads came to around 140 million, with about 1.5 +/- 0.3 million per library. General study points: TRB CDR3 properties were used to infer TCR strength, and surface CD5 was comparable between naive subsets. Fresh PBMCs served for most assays, and CXCR3 expression fell partially after cryopreservation. CXCR3-positive naive cells carried more hydrophobic TRB CDR3s than CXCR3-negative naive cells did. The TRBV-TRBJ usage of naive CXCR3-negative and CXCR3-positive cells was similar, but that of memory cells differed.

Per the germline V gene, CDR1 is SGHDN and CDR2 is FVKESK. CDR3 size: 15 residues. Through 5' RACE with UMI labels, the TRB cDNA libraries were prepared. TCRdb reanalyzed the 5' RACE reads and collapses them to one entry per CDR3 protein, without DNA. The sample totals about 63,000 distinct CDR3 sequences. With regard to this clonotype: Its antigen remains unidentified.

Input material: naive CXCR3+ CD8+ T cells from blood. As for subset: CD45RO-CCR7+CD27+CD95- naive CD8+ T cells expressing CXCR3 (TNR3+). This TCR derives from a human donor in good health. Some clones in this sample may be carry-over from other donors' samples. The chain links TRBV14 to TRBJ2-7; TCRdb's D call, TRBD2, is unchecked because there is no DNA. CDR3 amino acids: CASRITGPPAHEQYF.